The clone carrying this TCR beta chain is a singleton in its sample. The data originate from a study of technical replicates of blood from several donors. CDR1 is WNHNN and CDR2 is SYGVQD in the germline V gene (reference sequence). This CDR3 region has 13 residues. The J segment lost 0 bases and the V segment lost 5 bases, leaving 0 bases of the junction unmatched. Here immunoSEQ multiplex PCR was the method, and the copy in TCRdb shows in-frame clones only, minus some. The sample contains 60,000 to 95,000 clones, 90% to 95% of which appear only once. The rearrangement joins TRBV10-1 to TRBJ2-7, with TRBD2 matching over 8 bases. The sequencing input was T cells isolated from PBMCs. The receptor was derived from a human donor in good health. Some clones in this sample may be carry-over from other donors' samples. In DNA, the CDR3 is TGCGCCAGCAGTCTAGCGGGCTCCTACGAGCAGTACTTC. Protein product: CASSLAGSYEQYF.